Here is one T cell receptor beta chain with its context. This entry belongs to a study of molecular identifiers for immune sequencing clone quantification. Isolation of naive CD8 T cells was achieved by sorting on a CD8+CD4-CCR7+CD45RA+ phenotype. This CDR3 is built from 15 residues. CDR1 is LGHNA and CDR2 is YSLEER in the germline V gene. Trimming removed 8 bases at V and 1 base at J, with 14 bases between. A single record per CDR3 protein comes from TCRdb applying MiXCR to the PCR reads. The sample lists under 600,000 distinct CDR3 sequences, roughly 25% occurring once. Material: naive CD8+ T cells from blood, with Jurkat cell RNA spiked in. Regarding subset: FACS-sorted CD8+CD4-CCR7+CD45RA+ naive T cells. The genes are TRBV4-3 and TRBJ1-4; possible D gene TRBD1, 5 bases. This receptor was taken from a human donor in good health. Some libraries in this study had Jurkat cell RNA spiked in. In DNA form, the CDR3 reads TGCGCCAGCCGAGGGACCTCACAAACTAATGAAAAACTGTTTTTT. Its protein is CASRGTSQTNEKLFF.